The sequence of this T cell receptor beta chain was determined in a study of monozygotic twins with inflammatory bowel disease. General observations from the study: T cell subtypes that differed could not be told apart.

CDR3 length: 13 residues. In the case of this clonotype: The antigen remains undetermined.

Eight separate reactions for every sample produced the cDNA. UMIs were attached via template switching, each with a 6-nucleotide sample barcode. TCRdb reprocessed the 5' RACE reads, keeping one entry per CDR3 protein, no DNA. The table lists about 210,000 distinct CDR3 sequences. Sequencing was performed on blood. This receptor was identified in a human donor with ulcerative colitis or Crohn's disease, or a healthy co-twin of an affected twin (not recorded which). V and J are TRBV12-3 or TRBV12-4 and TRBJ1-2; TCRdb's D call, TRBD1, is unchecked because there is no DNA. The CDR3 region is CASTIGRGGGYTF.